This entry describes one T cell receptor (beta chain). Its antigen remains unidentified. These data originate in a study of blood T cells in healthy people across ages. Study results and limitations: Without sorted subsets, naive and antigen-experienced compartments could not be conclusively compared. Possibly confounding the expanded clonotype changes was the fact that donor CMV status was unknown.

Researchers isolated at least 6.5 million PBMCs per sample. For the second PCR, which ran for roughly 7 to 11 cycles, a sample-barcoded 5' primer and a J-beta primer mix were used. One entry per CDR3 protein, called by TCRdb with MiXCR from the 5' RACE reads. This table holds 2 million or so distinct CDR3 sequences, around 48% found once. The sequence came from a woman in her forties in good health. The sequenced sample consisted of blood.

CDR3 sequence (DNA): TGTGCCAGCAGTCCCTACGCCAGGGCAGATACGCAGTATTTT. Its protein is CASSPYARADTQYF. This chain connects TRBV6-6 to TRBJ2-3; the D gene is possibly TRBD1 (5 bases). In germline, CDR1 is MNHNY, CDR2 SVGAGI (reference sequence). V was clipped by 5 bases and J by 4 bases, with 13 bases between them. This CDR3 has 14 residues.